The rows below give T cell receptor beta chains drawn from one sample of a study of blood T cell repertoires in COVID-19. This table comes from immunoSEQ multiplex PCR, and its TCRdb copy is limited to in-frame clones, with some not included. The sample lists approximately 80,000 clones, 81% occurring once. Material for sequencing was peripheral blood. The receptors come from a man older than 75 with acute or convalescent COVID-19. CDR3s leave out the opening cysteine and the closing phenylalanine or tryptophan.

v_call	j_call	cdr3_aa
TRBV9	TRBJ2-1	ASSAGRVRGSQQF
TRBV5-1	TRBJ2-1	ASSFLGEEGNEQF
TRBV11-2	TRBJ2-7	ASSFYYEQY
TRBV7-3	TRBJ2-1	ASSLTRLASSYNEQF
TRBV7-9	TRBJ1-2	ASSFLQGRGYT
TRBV4-2	TRBJ2-5	ASSQKAGQETQY
TRBV29-1	TRBJ2-2	SVELTGGTGELF
TRBV12-5	TRBJ2-2	ASVDSNTGELF
TRBV6-6	TRBJ2-5	ASRVKGTGEKTQY
TRBV5-1	TRBJ1-4	ASSLARGAGEKLF
TRBV9	TRBJ2-4	ASSVRTGGGNIQY
TRBV28	TRBJ1-3	ASSSSGLGNTIY
TRBV7-9	TRBJ1-6	ASSLGTGSYNSPLH
TRBV7-9	TRBJ1-5	ASSTGQFNQPQH
TRBV27	TRBJ2-6	ASSAAGANVLT
TRBV6-5	TRBJ1-1	ASSTHRGMTEAF
TRBV4-1	TRBJ2-2	ASSQEGTSGAGELF
TRBV29-1	TRBJ2-7	SVEGTSDYEQY
TRBV18	TRBJ1-5	ASSNQSGNQPQH
TRBV6-5	TRBJ2-7	ASTNRQSSSYEQY
TRBV5-1	TRBJ1-3	ASSLDAGAGNTIY
TRBV6-2/TRBV6-3	TRBJ1-2	ASSYAGMSYGYT
TRBV7-2	TRBJ1-2	ASSLESGTVYGYT
TRBV30	TRBJ2-1	AWRTGNEQF
TRBV7-6	TRBJ2-5	ASSLGGTGEQETQY
TRBV7-2	TRBJ1-1	ASSTWDRGYTEAF
TRBV2	TRBJ1-1	ASILDRGNTEAF
TRBV7-7	TRBJ2-5	ASSLRLLETQY
TRBV20-1	TRBJ1-5	SASSGYSNQPQH